What follows describes a single TCR beta chain. Its cognate antigen has yet to be identified. Library preparation used the immunoSEQ multiplex PCR assay. For the multiplex PCR, a mixture combining 60 forward primers for TCR Vbeta segments and 13 reverse primers for TCR Jbeta segments was used. The CDR3 region of rearranged TCR beta genes was amplified from genomic DNA by a multiplex PCR assay. Amplified TCR beta libraries were sequenced as 87-base-pair reads on the Illumina HiSeq System. Under the source paper's analysis protocol: A later analysis tallied some 79 million unique TCR beta chains across the 640 or so repertoires, and around 12 million of those chains were shared by two or more donors. Raw reads were error-corrected and collapsed into unique sequences with a nearest-neighbor algorithm that merged closely related sequences to remove PCR and sequencing errors. Alignment of CDR3 sequences to IMGT reference sequences was used to assign V, D and J gene segments. For a sequence to be retained, a match of at least six nucleotides was required to both a V gene segment and a J gene segment. Rearrangements were called productive when the CDR3 lacked stop codons and stayed in frame with V and J; all others were non-productive. CDR3 was defined by IMGT convention, running from the second conserved V-encoded cysteine to the conserved J-encoded phenylalanine. The earlier analysis of about 590 of the donors excluded sequences that lacked an unambiguous match to a single V gene segment. An earlier analysis of around 600 of the donors classified V segments as functional when productive rearrangements were above 56.7% and as segregating when the standard deviation between donors was above 5%. A statistical classification framework was developed to diagnose cytomegalovirus status using the catalog of TCR beta chain sequences. V and J gene assignment, in a later analysis, came from comparing TCR nucleotide sequences with IMGT/GENE-DB human TR gene sequences. Using the TCRdist pipeline, a later analysis assigned CDR3 sequences along with most-parsimonious VDJ recombination scenarios. In a later analysis, each TCR beta chain was defined by its CDR3 amino acid sequence together with its V-gene family, and reads without a unique V-gene family were excluded. A later analysis removed 592 highly shared, low-generation-probability nucleotide sequences to deal with suspected cross-contamination and a sequencing artifact. For each public chain, a later analysis derived a clonal expansion index from normalized ranks of inferred template counts within each repertoire. Generation probabilities in a later analysis came from a VDJ recombination model fitted to out-of-frame rearrangements, and those results were checked against IGoR. A later analysis scored TCR-TCR, TCR-HLA and TCR-CMV co-occurrence with hypergeometric tests, applying a repertoire-size bias correction to TCR pairs. To estimate false discovery rates, a later analysis permuted the HLA or CMV assignments 20 times. A later analysis grouped co-occurring TCRs with DBSCAN, adding TCRdist sequence similarity when clustering within HLA-allele-positive subsets. Repertoires with fewer than 30,000 or more than 120,000 public chains were left out of co-occurrence clustering, as were about 5 repertoires with anomalous nucleotide sharing. In TCRdb, the immuneACCESS table is reduced to in-frame sequences with V and J assigned. These tables do not hold every clone; where another copy was compared, an unresolved V gene accounts for under half, and the others remain unexplained. V, J and clone size reflect that table, while D and trimming were determined from the DNA. In this sample's table one finds approximately 93,000 clones. The top ten hold just under 3.5% of the sample.

The cohort was made up of approximately 700 healthy bone marrow donors. At the time of sampling, every cohort member was nominally healthy, though immune exposures that went unrecorded were likely present. The donor was CMV seronegative and was included in the group of around 320 seronegative cohort members. Every donor gave a peripheral blood sample, and the peripheral blood mononuclear cells from that sample were used for TCR beta sequencing. The Qiagen DNeasy Blood Extraction Kit was used to extract genomic DNA from the blood cell samples. The data originate from a study of cytomegalovirus exposure and HLA in healthy donors (TCRdb year 2017). For the wider study: According to an earlier analysis of 450 to 650 of the donors, 150 million to 200 million T cells yielded over 90 million unique TCR beta sequences and roughly 280 Gb of sequence data. About 280 gigabases of sequencing data and approximately 92 million unique TCR sequences made up an early release that covered approximately 650 HLA-typed donors. Of the 300 to 450 genotyped donors, less than 90% were placed in the genetic ancestry cluster associated with self-reported Caucasian donors. The study was designed to test whether signatures of past pathogen exposure could be identified by cataloging public T cell receptors. The T cell repertoires of some 670 subjects were profiled by immunosequencing and related to cytomegalovirus serostatus. Along with the approximately 620-subject first cohort, a separate validation cohort of over a hundred different subjects was used. The study combined high-throughput TCR immunosequencing, statistical association of individual TCRs with disease status, and machine learning to predict cytomegalovirus infection status. In a later analysis, previously published TCR beta repertoires from more than 500 donors were re-analyzed and high-resolution HLA genotyping was added so that TCR occurrence patterns could be studied. Rather than drawing on any new phenotypic data, the later analysis identified candidate immune exposures from TCR beta sequences and the way those sequences occurred across donors. To decide whether each TCR beta V gene segment behaved as functional or pseudogenic, an earlier analysis of some 570 of the donors relied on high-throughput TCR beta sequencing. Donor age, sex, ethnicity and CMV serostatus were collected together with the repertoire data. A later genetic analysis took genome-wide SNP genotypes for about 55% of the 666 donors and used that subset as a discovery cohort. All discovery cohort repertoires had been generated using a single sequencing platform. HLA typing covered class I and class II loci at four-digit resolution. Typing coverage varied by locus: roughly 620-640 donors for A, B, C, DRB1 and DQB1; roughly 520 for DQA1; 600 to 610 for DPA1; roughly 450 for DPB1. A few DR-DQ haplotypes were handled as single units for association and clustering because linkage in the cohort was strong. Among some 400 genotyped donors of the cohort, an average of approximately 240,000 unique TCR beta nucleotide sequences was sequenced per donor, of which roughly 18% were non-productive.

From the germline V gene, CDR1 is SGHDT and CDR2 is YYEEEE. The CDR3 measures 17 amino acids from cysteine to phenylalanine. The read is trimmed to its CDR3 DNA, 51 bases read in frame from base 1. V is cut back by 7 bases and J by 4 bases, with 17 bases in the junction unmatched. Paper-wide results and their limitations: Because counts were too low, roughly 18 rarely observed V segments, including chromosome 9 orphons, were left out of the earlier analysis of roughly 600 of the donors. The presence/absence analyses assumed that sequencing depth was roughly uniform across donors, and that assumption may not be true. Strong co-occurrence of HLA alleles, especially DR and DQ, made assigning TCR associations to individual alleles difficult. Compared with equally common non-associated chains, HLA-associated TCR beta chains in a later analysis were more clonally expanded and had lower generation probabilities. Some IMGT-functional V segments, including TRBV6-2 and TRBV6-3, could not be distinguished by the 87-base-pair reads and were therefore excluded. According to a later analysis, TCR association rates differed among HLA loci, with DRB1 alleles showing the most associated TCRs and HLA-C alleles showing the fewest. Only TCR beta chains were sequenced in this cohort, and the absence of alpha or paired-chain data limited detectable features. In an earlier analysis of approximately 590 of the donors, most TCR beta V segments appeared in productive rearrangements about 87% or about 30% of the time, broadly matching IMGT annotations. Across donors, most TCR sequences were observed very rarely, whereas some public TCRs were present in many individuals. A further reported finding was that TCR beta sequences accurately predicted the HLA-A and HLA-B alleles for most subjects in the first cohort. The authors suggested that the approach could potentially be extended to other disease states and immunological phenotypes. A later analysis found that most CMV-associated TCR beta chains appeared HLA-restricted, with HLA associations seemingly driven largely by CMV exposure. A later analysis reported that several top co-occurrence clusters appeared linked to parvovirus B19, influenza, CMV and Epstein-Barr virus. In a later analysis, about 17,000 TCR beta sequences were associated with specific HLA alleles at a false discovery rate of 0.05. The classifier was reported to diagnose cytomegalovirus status with high specificity and sensitivity in both the original and validation cohorts. A cluster of highly shared sequence variants was judged likely to be a technical artifact of the sequencing pipeline. Because HLA typing was missing for some donors at each locus, association tests included only the typed subset. The study listed 150 to 200 TCR beta chains as associated with cytomegalovirus. Immune exposure information for the cohort was limited to CMV serostatus. In vitro tests confirmed that three of the cytomegalovirus-associated TCR beta chains recognize cytomegalovirus antigens. In a later genetic analysis, fewer N-insertions in productive TCRs were reported among donors in an Asian-associated ancestry cluster than the approximately 630-donor mean. A later genetic analysis associated a missense DCLRE1C variant with V-gene and J-gene trimming of TCR beta chains, and an independent cohort replicated the association. Linkage disequilibrium might explain the correlated functional status among segregating V segments, but an unknown experimental factor could not be ruled out.

The V and J segments used are TRBV5-6 and TRBJ2-3; 8 bases in between match TRBD2. Sequenced material: PBMCs. This TCR derives from a woman between 25 and 40 years old in good health and CMV-seronegative. This receptor carries the CDR3 CASGPGGGPQSSDTQYF. The DNA sequence is TGTGCCAGCGGCCCCGGGGGGGGACCGCAATCGTCAGATACGCAGTATTTT.